This T cell receptor beta chain was profiled in a study of monozygotic twins with inflammatory bowel disease. This CDR3 contains 15 residues. Per germline, CDR1 SNHLY and CDR2 FYNNEI. Unsorted whole blood yielded the total RNA, with T cells left unselected. Input per TCR library consisted of around 4,000 ng of total RNA. TCRdb derives one entry per CDR3 protein from the 5' RACE reads, leaving out DNA. Here the sample table reports 140,000 to 150,000 distinct CDR3 sequences. Study-wide points: Any single strong signal or clonotype tied to IBD lacked support. Relative to healthy twins, IBD patients had fewer clonotypes in common with others, a gap that was especially apparent with disease activity.

A note on this clonotype: The antigen remains undetermined.

The chain joins TRBV2 to TRBJ2-1; TCRdb designates TRBD1, a call that cannot be tested without DNA. Material: blood. The clonotype was recovered from a human donor with ulcerative colitis or Crohn's disease, or a healthy co-twin of an affected twin (not recorded which). The CDR3: CASSILGHGLNEQFF.